The subject of this entry is one T cell receptor (beta chain). The antigen is undetermined. This sample is drawn from a study of T cell responses to AZD1222 COVID-19 vaccine. The assay was immunoSEQ multiplex PCR, and TCRdb's table has in-frame clones only and misses some. The sample records over 85,000 clones, 88% being singletons. Study-level results: Dominant CD4 TCR responses targeted spike regions 160-218 and 743-854.

V was shortened by 10 bases and J by 5 bases, with 12 bases between the two germline ends. The CDR3 runs 12 residues. CDR1 and CDR2 (germline): LNHDA, SQIVND (reference sequence). The specimen was peripheral blood, collected on day 0 of AZD1222 vaccination. The chain recombines TRBV19 with TRBJ1-5; D gene uncertain. This clonotype was obtained from an adult in good health. CDR3 DNA sequence: TGTGCCACCGCCCTCGGTGATCAGCCCCAGCATTTT. Its protein is CATALGDQPQHF.